This TCR beta chain was captured by sequencing in a study of T cells after somatic rescue of genetic block (TCRdb year 2020). Regarding the research as a whole: The study assessed how robust, over the long term, a T-cell system was when the system had developed through somatic rescue of a genetic block in T-cell development.

CDR1 and CDR2, per the germline V gene, are SGHTA and FQGNSA. V gives up 4 bases and J gives up 4 bases, and the segment between their germline ends measures 13 bases. Its CDR3 holds 15 amino acids, cysteine through phenylalanine. Only CDR3 DNA is held: 45 bases, read in frame from base 1. Libraries came from the immunoSEQ multiplex PCR assay. TCRdb provides this immuneACCESS table in a form limited to in-frame rearrangements. Some clones are lacking; in checked studies, under half of them reflect an unresolved V gene, and why the rest are absent is not known. The sample includes about 110,000 clones, with 75% to 95% observed a single time. In total, the top ten clones hold about 1.5% of the sample. This clone was detected once. Its antigen is unknown. One base away there is no much larger clone; base qualities are not given.

Recombination joined TRBV7-2 with TRBJ2-2; the D gene is perhaps TRBD1 or TRBD2, each of them matching over 7 bases. The sequencing input was peripheral blood mononuclear cells (PBMCs). The clonotype originates from a woman younger than 30. The base sequence is TGTGCCAGCAGCTCCAGGGGGGGACCCACCGGGGAGCTGTTTTTT. Translated, this is CASSSRGGPTGELFF.